A selection of T cell receptor beta chains follows, all from one sample in a study of T cell repertoires in cytomegalovirus infection. TCRdb re-analysed the reads in MiXCR, keeping a single row per CDR3 protein. In the table there are 200,000 or so distinct CDR3 sequences, approximately 30% of which are singletons. The sequenced sample was PBMCs. The source of these receptors is a human donor in good health (CMV status not recorded). Some clones in this sample may be carry-over from other donors' samples. Each CDR3 is given with its conserved first and last residue. D genes are given only for firm matches. Clone size appears in some rows only: once, few, many, or a class for an expanded clone.

v_gene	abundance	j_gene	d_gene	CDR3nt	CDR3aa
TRBV7-8	many	TRBJ2-7	NA	TGTGCCAGCAGCTTAGAGTTGCTGGGTAAGGGGCTCTACGAGCAGTACTTC	CASSLELLGKGLYEQYF
TRBV7-8	many	TRBJ1-1	NA	TGTGCCAGCAGCTTAGGGGTTTGGGCTGAAGCTTTCTTT	CASSLGVWAEAFF
TRBV7-6	few	TRBJ2-3	TRBD1	TGTGCCAGCAGCTCCGGGACAGGGGCATACGATACGCAGTATTTT	CASSSGTGAYDTQYF
TRBV29-1	few	TRBJ2-1	NA	TGCAGCGTTGCCCGGACAGCCTCAAGAGACTACAATGAGCAGTTCTTC	CSVARTASRDYNEQFF
TRBV13	few	TRBJ1-2	NA	TGTGCCAGCAGCTTAAGGGAACCGGGTAACTATGGCTACACCTTC	CASSLREPGNYGYTF
TRBV6-1	NA	TRBJ1-2	NA	TGTGCCAGCAGGCCCTTGGGGGAGACACTCTATGGCTACACCTTC	CASRPLGETLYGYTF
TRBV20-1	NA	TRBJ2-3	TRBD2	TGCAGTGCTAGTGGGCCCGGGGGACTAGCGGTCGGAGATACGCAGTATTTT	CSASGPGGLAVGDTQYF
TRBV11-2	NA	TRBJ1-1	NA	TGTGCCAGCAGCTTAGATCCGGGCTGGACTGAAGCTTTCTTT	CASSLDPGWTEAFF
TRBV6-5	few	TRBJ2-1	TRBD2	TGTGCCAGCAGTTACTTCGGGGGGGCCTCCTACAATGAGCAGTTTTTC	CASSYFGGASYNEQFF
TRBV5-6	many	TRBJ2-5	TRBD2	TGTGCCAGCAGCACGGGACTAGCGGGGTCCCGGGGGGAGACCCAGTACTTC	CASSTGLAGSRGETQYF
TRBV6-5	NA	TRBJ2-3	NA	TGTGCCAGCAGGAGGGACGGGACAGATACGCAGTATTTT	CASRRDGTDTQYF
TRBV7-2	few	TRBJ1-5	NA	TGTGCCAGCAGCCCAGGCCCCTTCAGGTTAATAGATCAGCCCCAGCATTTT	CASSPGPFRLIDQPQHF
TRBV2	few	TRBJ2-1	NA	TGTGCCAGCCGGCGACAGGCCGCCTACAATGAGCAGTTCTTC	CASRRQAAYNEQFF
TRBV11-3	NA	TRBJ2-7	NA	TGTGCCAGCAGCTTATGCGGTTGGGCAGGCTCCTACGAGCAGTACTTC	CASSLCGWAGSYEQYF
TRBV7-6	few	TRBJ1-1	TRBD1	TGTGCCAGCAGCTTAAAGGGGGCGCATCCTGAAGCTTTCTTT	CASSLKGAHPEAFF
TRBV3-1	NA	TRBJ1-5	NA	TGTGCCAGCAGCCAAGATTCGGGGAGCAGGCCCCAGCATTTT	CASSQDSGSRPQHF
TRBV7-2	NA	TRBJ2-1	NA	TGTGCCAGCAGCTTAGCGGAAATGAGGGGCTATGAGCAGTTCTTC	CASSLAEMRGYEQFF
TRBV7-9	NA	TRBJ2-5	NA	TGTGCCAGCAGCCTTACAGGGGCGGGGGTCCTGGGGACCCAGTACTTC	CASSLTGAGVLGTQYF
TRBV29-1	many	TRBJ2-1	TRBD1	TGCAGCGCCGCACAGGGGTCCGGTGAGCAGTTCTTC	CSAAQGSGEQFF
TRBV7-8	few	TRBJ2-5	NA	TGTGCCAGCAGCCCCCCCCTCAGGGGGGTAGGAGAGACCCAGTACTTC	CASSPPLRGVGETQYF
TRBV20-1	few	TRBJ2-1	TRBD2	TGCAGTGCTAGAGCGGCAGGACGGGGGGGCGTCGAAGAGCAGTTCTTC	CSARAAGRGGVEEQFF
TRBV11-2	NA	TRBJ2-3	NA	TGTGCCAGCAGTTCGGGACCGATCACAGATACGCAGTATTTT	CASSSGPITDTQYF
TRBV7-9	few	TRBJ1-4	NA	TGTGCCAGCAGCTTCCTTGGCGGGGCGGGAGAAAAACTGTTTTTT	CASSFLGGAGEKLFF
TRBV29-1	NA	TRBJ2-3	TRBD2	TGCAGCGGGGGGAGGGACCGAGATACGCAGTATTTT	CSGGRDRDTQYF
TRBV11-2	few	TRBJ1-2	TRBD1	TGTGCCAGCAGCTTAGCAGGGGGCTTCCGAGGCTACACCTTC	CASSLAGGFRGYTF
TRBV9	NA	TRBJ1-1	TRBD1	TGTGCCAGCAGCGCGGGGACAGGGGGACACACTGAAGCTTTCTTT	CASSAGTGGHTEAFF
TRBV6-6	NA	TRBJ2-7	NA	TGTGCCAGCAGGACCAATTGGGAGCAGTACTTC	CASRTNWEQYF
TRBV7-9	few	TRBJ1-4	TRBD1	TGTGCCAGCAGCCCCGGCGACGGGACAGGGCGTTTAGAAAAACTGTTTTTT	CASSPGDGTGRLEKLFF